Following are 25 T cell receptor beta chains from one sample sequenced in a study of T cell changes during pregnancy in multiple sclerosis. Here immunoSEQ multiplex PCR was the method, and the copy in TCRdb shows in-frame clones only, minus some. In the table there are 90,000 to 120,000 clones, about nine tenths of which are singletons. Sequencing used peripheral blood, obtained in the third trimester of pregnancy. These receptors were taken from a female donor in good health, enrolled as a control in a pregnancy study.

V gene TRBV27 combines with J gene TRBJ1-2; tentatively, D is TRBD1 (6 bases). The CDR3 runs to 16 residues. From germline, CDR1 is MNHEY and CDR2 SMNVEV (reference sequence). V was pared by 4 bases and J by 4 bases, with 19 bases between. The CDR3 region is CASSSPLRGARYGYTF. The CDR3 DNA is TGTGCCAGCAGTTCTCCTCTCCGGGGGGCGCGCTATGGCTACACCTTC.

The chain carries TRBV6-4 and TRBJ1-5; a possible D gene is TRBD1 (5 bases). Germline lookup yields CDR1 MRHNA and CDR2 SNTAGT. The CDR3 sequence is 13 residues long. Trimming shortened V by 3 bases and J by 6 bases, and 9 bases separated the two germline ends. CDR3 in DNA: TGTGCCAGCAGTGAAGGGGTAGGTCAGCCCCAGCATTTT. Its translation is CASSEGVGQPQHF.

The genes are TRBV27 and TRBJ1-5; 8 bases are a match to TRBD1. The V gene's germline CDR1 is MNHEY and CDR2 SMNVEV (reference sequence). There are 14 residues in the CDR3. V trimming: 4 bases; J trimming: 5 bases; junction bases outside the gene matches: 4. Written as DNA, the CDR3 is TGTGCCAGCAGTTCTACAGGGGGAGATCAGCCCCAGCATTTT. As protein: CASSSTGGDQPQHF.

This sequence joins TRBV11-3 and TRBJ2-3, with D possibly being TRBD1 (5 bases). This CDR3 has 16 residues. The V end was cut by 5 bases, the J end by 1 base, with 16 bases between. Germline CDR1 is SGHNT and CDR2 is YENEEA. The CDR3 protein is CASSAPGQGGTDTQYF. CDR3 nucleotide sequence: TGTGCCAGCAGCGCCCCAGGCCAGGGTGGCACAGATACGCAGTATTTT.

This chain connects TRBV4-2 to TRBJ1-1, with D unresolved. V was pared by 1 base and J by 3 bases, with 15 bases between. Germline V gene sequence: CDR1 LGHNA, CDR2 YNFKEQ. The CDR3 contains 16 residues. CDR3 bases: TGTGCCAGCAGCCAAGTAGAGGGTACGGGAGACACTGAAGCTTTCTTT. It yields the protein CASSQVEGTGDTEAFF.

This sequence joins TRBV9 and TRBJ1-3; D is perhaps TRBD1 (6 bases). Trimming removed 0 bases at V and 4 bases at J, with 11 bases between. The CDR3 has 15 residues. Germline V gene sequence: CDR1 SGDLS, CDR2 YYNGEE. CDR3 nucleotide sequence: TGTGCCAGCAGCGTAGAGGGGGTATACGGAAACACCATATATTTT. It encodes CASSVEGVYGNTIYF. The full variable domain, in which reference TRBV9 and TRBJ1-3 provide the parts outside the CDR3, is DSGVTQTPKHLITATGQRVTLRCSPRSGDLSVYWYQQSLDQGLQFLIQYYNGEERAKGNILERFSAQQFPDLHSELNLSSLELGDSALYFCASSVEGVYGNTIYFGEGSWLTVV.

The CDR3 sequence is CASSHGADDGYTF. CDR3 DNA sequence: TGTGCCAGCAGCCATGGGGCAGACGATGGCTACACCTTC. The genes are TRBV14 and TRBJ1-2; TRBD1 might be the D (5 bases). CDR3 size: 13 residues. Per the germline V gene, CDR1 is SGHDN and CDR2 is FVKESK. V lost 3 bases, J lost 6 bases, and 11 bases lay in between.

The rearrangement links TRBV7-8 to TRBJ1-2; D possibly corresponds to TRBD1 (5 bases). CDR1 and CDR2 (germline): SGHVS, FQNEAQ. CDR3 length equals 14 residues. The V gene lost 5 bases and the J gene lost 2 bases, with 12 bases spanning the gap. The CDR3 protein is CASSARQLNYGYTF. The CDR3 nucleotides are TGTGCCAGCAGCGCCAGACAGCTCAACTATGGCTACACCTTC.

This clone was picked up a small number of times. This chain connects TRBV4-3 to TRBJ1-1, with D unresolved. CDR1 and CDR2 from the germline V gene are LGHNA and YSLEER. V lost 3 bases to trimming and J lost 4 bases, with 9 bases between them. The CDR3 extends over 13 amino acids. CDR3 protein: CASSQRPGTEAFF. CDR3 in DNA: TGCGCCAGCAGCCAGCGGCCGGGCACTGAAGCTTTCTTT.

J is TRBJ2-2 and V is TRBV5-4, with D perhaps TRBD2 (7 bases). This CDR3 has 16 amino acids. The V end lost 5 bases, the J end lost 6 bases, and 20 bases lay between the germline ends. Germline V gene sequence: CDR1 SGHNT, CDR2 YYREEE (reference sequence). This CDR3 is CASRPRGGARAGELFF. CDR3 in DNA: TGTGCCAGCAGACCCCGAGGGGGGGCGAGGGCCGGGGAGCTGTTTTTT.

This rearrangement joins TRBV4-2 to TRBJ1-2, with D possibly matching TRBD1 (6 bases). CDR1 and CDR2 (germline): LGHNA, YNFKEQ. This CDR3 contains 13 residues. V was pared by 3 bases and J by 3 bases, with 8 bases between. CDR3 amino acids: CASSHRGDYGYTF. DNA for the CDR3: TGTGCCAGCAGCCACAGGGGTGACTATGGCTACACCTTC.

This sequence joins TRBV7-2 and TRBJ1-2; D call uncertain. V was shortened by 4 bases and J by 2 bases, with 11 bases between the two germline ends. The CDR3 has 14 residues. Germline assignment: CDR1 SGHTA and CDR2 FQGNSA. CDR3 sequence reads: CASSSGKENYGYTF. The CDR3 coding sequence is TGTGCCAGCAGCTCCGGGAAAGAGAACTATGGCTACACCTTC.

This sequence joins TRBV19 and TRBJ2-1; possibly TRBD1 for D (6 bases). The CDR3 spans 15 residues. V gave up 2 bases and J gave up 12 bases, with 20 bases separating them. Germline CDR1 and CDR2: LNHDA and SQIVND (reference sequence). CDR3 loop: CASSIPPGPGTTQFF. The DNA for the CDR3 is TGTGCCAGTAGTATACCCCCAGGGCCCGGGACAACGCAGTTCTTC.

The chain employs TRBV6-5 and TRBJ1-1; 9 bases match TRBD1. The CDR3 contains 15 residues. Germline values: CDR1 MNHEY, CDR2 SVGAGI. V lost 5 bases and J lost 1; bases outside the gene matches: 5. CDR3 loop: CASSPGTGQNTEAFF. DNA of the CDR3: TGTGCCAGCAGTCCAGGGACAGGGCAGAACACTGAAGCTTTCTTT.

The V gene is TRBV18, the J gene TRBJ2-5, with 7 bases lining up with TRBD2. The CDR3 totals 13 residues. V shed 3 bases and J 5 bases; nucleotides not matched to a gene: 3. The V gene's germline CDR1 is KGHSH and CDR2 LQKENI. CDR3 loop: CASSPGTTETQYF. CDR3 DNA: TGTGCCAGCTCACCCGGGACTACCGAGACCCAGTACTTC.

The chain uses TRBV5-6 and TRBJ1-3; D is unresolved. V shed 2 bases and J shed 3 bases, with 9 bases lying between them. The germline gives CDR1 SGHDT, CDR2 YYEEEE. The CDR3 totals 14 residues. The CDR3: CASSFEGFGNTIYF. CDR3 in DNA: TGTGCCAGCAGCTTTGAGGGTTTTGGAAACACCATATATTTT.

The chain carries TRBV7-9 and TRBJ1-6; 7 nucleotides match TRBD1. Germline-derived CDR1 and CDR2 are SEHNR and FQNEAQ (reference sequence). V was clipped by 6 bases and J by 7 bases; unmatched bases: 12. This CDR3 contains 16 residues. The CDR3 protein is CASRYESGTENSPLHF. CDR3 bases: TGTGCCAGCAGGTACGAATCCGGGACAGAGAATTCACCCCTCCACTTT.

The chain couples TRBV5-6 to TRBJ1-2; the match to TRBD1 covers 8 bases. V lost 1 base to trimming and J lost 5 bases; unmatched junction nucleotides: 7. The CDR3 is 15 amino acids. CDR1 and CDR2 (germline): SGHDT, YYEEEE. CDR3 amino acids: CASSLKDRVGYGYTF. For the CDR3, the DNA is TGTGCCAGCAGCTTGAAGGACAGGGTAGGATATGGCTACACCTTC.

A note on this clone: Lacking the conserved final phenylalanine or tryptophan, this CDR3 likely reflects a read error. The limits of the CDR3 on the DNA are not certain, so only TCRdb's listed CDR3 is given. The chain recombines TRBV21-1 with TRBJ1-2; the D call of TRBD1 is as the table states it, not checked on the DNA. TRBV21-1 is noted as a pseudogene. The CDR3 has 12 residues if both end residues are counted. The CDR3 region is CASSDSGHSFLI.

This chain connects TRBV9 to TRBJ1-2; the match to TRBD1 covers 8 bases. This CDR3 has 12 amino acids. Germline loops: CDR1 SGDLS, CDR2 YYNGEE. V was pared by 4 bases and J by 7 bases, with 3 bases of the junction left unmatched. The CDR3 spells CASSPQGAGYTF. DNA for the CDR3: TGTGCCAGCAGCCCTCAGGGGGCTGGCTACACCTTC.

The chain links TRBV2 to TRBJ1-2; 8 bases agree with TRBD1. Germline V CDR1 and CDR2: SNHLY, FYNNEI. Losses at the gene ends were 6 bases for V and 1 base for J; bases not matched to a gene: 4. The CDR3 consists of 14 residues. CDR3 loop: CASSGQGLNYGYTF. CDR3 in DNA: TGTGCCAGCAGCGGACAGGGACTTAACTATGGCTACACCTTC.

The chain carries TRBV2 and TRBJ1-3, with unresolved D. The germline gives CDR1 SNHLY, CDR2 FYNNEI. The V end was cut by 6 bases, the J end by 0 bases, with 9 bases between. There are 14 residues in the CDR3. The CDR3, as DNA: TGTGCCAGCAGCCTATTGAGCTCTGGAAACACCATATATTTT. It yields the protein CASSLLSSGNTIYF. Using reference TRBV2 and TRBJ1-3 for the parts outside the CDR3, the full variable domain is EPEVTQTPSHQVTQMGQEVILRCVPISNHLYFYWYRQILGQKVEFLVSFYNNEISEKSEIFDDQFSVERPDGSNFTLKIRSTKLEDSAMYFCASSLLSSGNTIYFGEGSWLTVV.

This sequence joins TRBV15 and TRBJ2-1; D not resolved. V lost 0 bases, J lost 4 bases, and 7 bases lay in between. Germline-derived CDR1 and CDR2 are LNHNV and YYDKDF (reference sequence). The CDR3 is 14 amino acids. The CDR3 bases are TGTGCCACCAGCAGAGATCGAGGATACAATGAGCAGTTCTTC. Translated: CATSRDRGYNEQFF.

This sequence joins TRBV7-2 and TRBJ1-4, with D maybe TRBD1 (5 bases). Germline-derived CDR1 and CDR2 are SGHTA and FQGNSA. Trimming shortened V by 7 bases and J by 8 bases, and 14 bases separated the two germline ends. CDR3 length equals 13 residues. CDR3 protein: CASTIVRQEKLFF. The CDR3 bases are TGTGCCAGCACTATAGTCAGACAGGAAAAACTGTTTTTT.

The chain combines TRBV19 with TRBJ2-1; 10 bases align to TRBD2. This CDR3 is built from 14 residues. Germline CDR1 LNHDA, CDR2 SQIVND (reference sequence). V lost 3 bases, J lost 10 bases, and 6 bases stayed unmatched. This chain's CDR3 is CASSITSGVGEQFF. The CDR3 nucleotides read TGTGCCAGTAGTATCACTAGCGGGGTTGGGGAGCAGTTCTTC.